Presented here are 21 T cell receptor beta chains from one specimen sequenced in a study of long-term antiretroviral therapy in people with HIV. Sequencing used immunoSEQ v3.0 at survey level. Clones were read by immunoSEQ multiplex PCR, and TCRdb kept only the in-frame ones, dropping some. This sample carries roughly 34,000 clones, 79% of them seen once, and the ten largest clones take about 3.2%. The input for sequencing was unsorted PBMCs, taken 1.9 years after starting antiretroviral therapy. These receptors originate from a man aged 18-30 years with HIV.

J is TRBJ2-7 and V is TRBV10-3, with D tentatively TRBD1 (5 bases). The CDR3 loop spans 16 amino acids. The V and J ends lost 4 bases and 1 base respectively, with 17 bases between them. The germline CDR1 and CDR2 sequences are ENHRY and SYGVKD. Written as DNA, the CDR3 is TGTGCCATCAGTGGAGTGGGGCCAGGGTGGTCCTACGAGCAGTACTTC. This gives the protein CAISGVGPGWSYEQYF.

CDR3 residues: CASSLVRQSLTYEQYV. CDR3 DNA: TGTGCCAGCAGCTTGGTGCGTCAGTCCCTAACCTACGAGCAGTACGTC. The V gene is TRBV5-5, the J gene TRBJ2-7; no reliable D call. The CDR3 sequence is 16 residues long. CDR1 and CDR2 from the germline V gene are SGHKS and YYEKEE (reference sequence). V dropped 0 bases and J dropped 2 bases, with 15 bases sitting between them.

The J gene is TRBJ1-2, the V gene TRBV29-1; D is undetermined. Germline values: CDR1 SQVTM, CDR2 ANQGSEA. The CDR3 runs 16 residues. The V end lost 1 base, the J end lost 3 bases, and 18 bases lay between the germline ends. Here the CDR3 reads CSVEGVAAASYYGYTF. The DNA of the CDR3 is TGCAGCGTTGAAGGCGTTGCCGCAGCGAGTTACTATGGCTACACCTTC.

This CDR3 reads CASSSLGELYGYTF. CDR3 DNA: TGTGCCAGCAGCTCCCTCGGGGAACTCTATGGCTACACCTTC. V and J are TRBV11-2 and TRBJ1-2, with unresolved D. The CDR3 length is 14 residues. The germline V and J ends were trimmed by 4 bases and 4 bases, with 13 bases remaining between them. The germline CDR1 and CDR2 sequences are SGHAT and FQNNGV. The full variable domain, its missing parts supplied by reference TRBV11-2 and TRBJ1-2, is EAGVAQSPRYKIIEKRQSVAFWCNPISGHATLYWYQQILGQGPKLLIQFQNNGVVDDSQLPKDRFSAERLKGVDSTLKIQPAKLEDSAVYLCASSSLGELYGYTFGSGTRLTVV.

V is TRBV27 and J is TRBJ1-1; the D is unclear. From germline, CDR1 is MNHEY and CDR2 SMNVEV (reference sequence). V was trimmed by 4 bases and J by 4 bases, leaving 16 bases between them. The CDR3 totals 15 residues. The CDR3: CASSSRPPSGTEAFF. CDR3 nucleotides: TGTGCCAGCAGTTCTCGTCCCCCGTCGGGCACTGAAGCTTTCTTT.

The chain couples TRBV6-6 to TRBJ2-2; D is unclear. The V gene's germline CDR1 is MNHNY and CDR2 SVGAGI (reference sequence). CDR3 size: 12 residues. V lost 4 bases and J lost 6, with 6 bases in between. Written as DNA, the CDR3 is TGTGCCAGCAGTTTAGCATCCGGGGAGCTGTTTTTT. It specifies CASSLASGELFF.

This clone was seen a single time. Here the CDR3 reads CASSAASAGTEAFF. The CDR3, as DNA: TGCGCCAGCAGTGCCGCCTCGGCCGGCACTGAAGCTTTCTTT. The J gene is TRBJ1-1, the V gene TRBV10-1; the D is unclear. The CDR3 contains 14 residues. Trimming took off 4 bases at V and 4 bases at J, with 13 bases between the two ends. In germline, CDR1 is WNHNN, CDR2 SYGVQD (reference sequence).

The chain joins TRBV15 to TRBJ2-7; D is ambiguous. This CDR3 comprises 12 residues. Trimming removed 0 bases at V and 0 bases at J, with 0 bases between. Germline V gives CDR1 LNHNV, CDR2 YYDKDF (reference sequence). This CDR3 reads CATSRDSYEQYF. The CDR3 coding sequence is TGTGCCACCAGCAGAGACTCCTACGAGCAGTACTTC.

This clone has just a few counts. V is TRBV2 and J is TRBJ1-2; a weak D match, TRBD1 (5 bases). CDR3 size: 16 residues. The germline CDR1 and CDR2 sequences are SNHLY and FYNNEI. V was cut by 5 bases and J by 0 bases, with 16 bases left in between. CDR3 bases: TGTGCCAGCAGTCAGCAGGGTGGAGAAGCTAACTATGGCTACACCTTC. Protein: CASSQQGGEANYGYTF.

This CDR3 is CASSLLQATEAFF. CDR3 DNA: TGTGCCAGCAGTTTACTACAGGCTACTGAAGCTTTCTTT. The chain links TRBV28 to TRBJ1-1; weak D call: TRBD1 (5 bases). The germline gives CDR1 MDHEN, CDR2 SYDVKM. This CDR3 has 13 amino acids. V was pared by 2 bases and J by 5 bases, with 9 bases between.

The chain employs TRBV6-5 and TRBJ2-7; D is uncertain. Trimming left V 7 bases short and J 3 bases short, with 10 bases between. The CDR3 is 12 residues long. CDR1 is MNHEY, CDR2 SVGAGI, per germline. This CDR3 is CASTNRDYEQYF. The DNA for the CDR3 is TGTGCCAGCACGAATAGAGACTACGAGCAGTACTTC.

CDR3 bases: TGTGCCATCAGTGAGTCGGGGACAGAGGCCTACGAGCAGTACTTC. This translates into CAISESGTEAYEQYF. The chain uses TRBV10-3 and TRBJ2-7, with 7 bases matching TRBD1. The CDR3 spans 15 residues. From germline, CDR1 is ENHRY and CDR2 SYGVKD. With 0 bases clipped from V and 2 bases from J, the junction kept 4 bases outside the gene matches.

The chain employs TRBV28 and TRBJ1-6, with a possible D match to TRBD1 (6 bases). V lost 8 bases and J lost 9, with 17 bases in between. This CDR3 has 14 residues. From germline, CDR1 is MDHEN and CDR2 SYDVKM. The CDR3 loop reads CASRVGAGGSPLHF. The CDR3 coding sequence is TGTGCCAGCCGGGTGGGGGCTGGGGGTTCACCCCTCCACTTT.

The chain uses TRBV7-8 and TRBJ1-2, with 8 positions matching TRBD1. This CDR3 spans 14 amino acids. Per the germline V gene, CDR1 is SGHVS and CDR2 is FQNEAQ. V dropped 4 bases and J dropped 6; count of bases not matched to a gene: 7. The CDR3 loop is CASSSDRGWDGYTF. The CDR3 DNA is TGTGCCAGCAGCTCCGACAGGGGATGGGATGGCTACACCTTC.

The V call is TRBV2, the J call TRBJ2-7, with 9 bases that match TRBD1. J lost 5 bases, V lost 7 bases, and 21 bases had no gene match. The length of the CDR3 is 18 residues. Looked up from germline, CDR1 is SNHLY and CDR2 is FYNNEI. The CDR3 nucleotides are TGTGCCAGCATCGGACCATCACTCGGACAGGGGAGATCTAACGAGCAGTACTTC. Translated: CASIGPSLGQGRSNEQYF.

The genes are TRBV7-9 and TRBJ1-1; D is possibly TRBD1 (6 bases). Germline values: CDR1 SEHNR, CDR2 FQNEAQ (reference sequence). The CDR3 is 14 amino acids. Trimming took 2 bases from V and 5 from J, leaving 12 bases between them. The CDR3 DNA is TGTGCCAGCAGCTTATTAGGGGGTCGGACTGAAGCTTTCTTT. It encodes CASSLLGGRTEAFF.

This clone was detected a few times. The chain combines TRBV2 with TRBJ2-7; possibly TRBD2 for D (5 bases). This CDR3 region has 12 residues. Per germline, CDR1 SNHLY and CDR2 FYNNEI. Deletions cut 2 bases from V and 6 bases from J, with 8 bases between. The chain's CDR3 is CASSERDLEQYF. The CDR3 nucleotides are TGTGCCAGCAGTGAACGGGATCTCGAGCAGTACTTC.

The CDR3, as DNA: TGCGCCAGCAGCTTGGGGCCGACCTACGAGCAGTACGTC. It encodes CASSLGPTYEQYV. The genes are TRBV5-1 and TRBJ2-7, with no clear D. V was cut by 0 bases and J by 2 bases, with 6 bases left in between. The CDR3 totals 13 residues. Per germline, CDR1 SGHRS and CDR2 YFSETQ.

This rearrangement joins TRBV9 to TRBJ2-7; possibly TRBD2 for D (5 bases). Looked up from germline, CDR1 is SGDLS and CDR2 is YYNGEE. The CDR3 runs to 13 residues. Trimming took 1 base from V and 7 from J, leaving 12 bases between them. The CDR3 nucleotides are TGTGCCAGCAGCGTACGGGTTACGGGGGAGCAGTACTTC. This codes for CASSVRVTGEQYF.

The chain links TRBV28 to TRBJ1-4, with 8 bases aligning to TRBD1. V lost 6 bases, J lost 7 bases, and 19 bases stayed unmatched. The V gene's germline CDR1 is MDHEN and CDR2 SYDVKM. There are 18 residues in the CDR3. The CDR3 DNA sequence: TGTGCCAGCAGCCCTGGGGGGGCAGGGGGCTTTGGCCCTGAAAAACTGTTTTTT. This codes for CASSPGGAGGFGPEKLFF.

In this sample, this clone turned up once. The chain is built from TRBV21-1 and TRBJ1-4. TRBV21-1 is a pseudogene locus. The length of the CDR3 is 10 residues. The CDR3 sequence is CASSKEKLFF. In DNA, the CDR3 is TGTGCCAGCAGCAAAGAAAAACTGTTTTTT.